Shown below are 6 T cell receptor beta chains from a single sample sequenced in a study of T cell clones after liver transplantation. Some clones are missing from TCRdb's copy, which holds only in-frame ones; the method was immunoSEQ multiplex PCR. The data contain 7,000 to 9,500 clones, 78% of them singletons. The source was CD8+ T cells from blood, collected at the 22-month timepoint. The receptors were gathered from a human patient who received a liver transplant. Some T cells may arise from the graft donor.

The genes are TRBV5-4 and TRBJ1-2; D is undetermined. The V and J ends lost 4 bases and 0 bases respectively, with 10 bases between them. The CDR3 extends over 14 amino acids. Germline lookup yields CDR1 SGHNT and CDR2 YYREEE (reference sequence). CDR3 protein: CASSQQGANYGYTF. The CDR3 DNA sequence: TGTGCCAGCAGCCAACAAGGAGCTAACTATGGCTACACCTTC.

The rearrangement uses TRBV19 and TRBJ2-7, with TRBD1 identical over 9 bases. Germline V gives CDR1 LNHDA, CDR2 SQIVND (reference sequence). There are 15 residues in the CDR3. V lost 6 bases and J lost 0; bases outside the gene matches: 6. CDR3 residues: CASSDPGQGSYEQYF. In DNA, the CDR3 is TGTGCCAGTAGCGACCCGGGACAGGGCTCCTACGAGCAGTACTTC.

Judged by abundance, this clone is medium-sized. The J gene is TRBJ2-7, the V gene TRBV19, with D perhaps matching TRBD1 (5 bases). CDR3 size: 14 residues. V lost 5 bases to trimming and J lost 2 bases, with 13 bases between them. Germline-derived CDR1 and CDR2 are LNHDA and SQIVND (reference sequence). The CDR3 DNA reads as TGTGCCAGTAGTCTAGGGGTAACTACCTACGAGCAGTACTTC. Amino acids: CASSLGVTTYEQYF.

The chain links TRBV27 to TRBJ2-7, with 9 bases matching TRBD1. CDR3 length: 15 amino acids. Germline CDR1 MNHEY, CDR2 SMNVEV (reference sequence). J gave up 0 bases and V 6 bases, and 6 bases lay outside the gene matches. In DNA, the CDR3 is TGTGCCAGCAGGTTAACAGGGGGCTTCTCCTACGAGCAGTACTTC. Its translation is CASRLTGGFSYEQYF.

To note about this clone: One junction end disagrees with the germline gene, perhaps due to a read error. This rearrangement joins TRBV7-7 to TRBJ2-1, with a weak D call TRBD2 (5 bases). There are 12 residues in the CDR3. Germline CDR1 SSHAT, CDR2 FNYEAQ (reference sequence). CDR3 in DNA: TGTGCTAGCAGCCCCGGGGACAATGAGCAGTTCTTC. Protein product: CASSPGDNEQFF.

The rearrangement joins TRBV9 to TRBJ2-7; D is uncertain. V was pared by 0 bases and J by 0 bases, with 10 bases between. Per germline, CDR1 SGDLS and CDR2 YYNGEE. The CDR3 runs 15 residues. DNA for the CDR3: TGTGCCAGCAGCGTAGAAGGCCTGAGCTCCTACGAGCAGTACTTC. Protein product: CASSVEGLSSYEQYF.